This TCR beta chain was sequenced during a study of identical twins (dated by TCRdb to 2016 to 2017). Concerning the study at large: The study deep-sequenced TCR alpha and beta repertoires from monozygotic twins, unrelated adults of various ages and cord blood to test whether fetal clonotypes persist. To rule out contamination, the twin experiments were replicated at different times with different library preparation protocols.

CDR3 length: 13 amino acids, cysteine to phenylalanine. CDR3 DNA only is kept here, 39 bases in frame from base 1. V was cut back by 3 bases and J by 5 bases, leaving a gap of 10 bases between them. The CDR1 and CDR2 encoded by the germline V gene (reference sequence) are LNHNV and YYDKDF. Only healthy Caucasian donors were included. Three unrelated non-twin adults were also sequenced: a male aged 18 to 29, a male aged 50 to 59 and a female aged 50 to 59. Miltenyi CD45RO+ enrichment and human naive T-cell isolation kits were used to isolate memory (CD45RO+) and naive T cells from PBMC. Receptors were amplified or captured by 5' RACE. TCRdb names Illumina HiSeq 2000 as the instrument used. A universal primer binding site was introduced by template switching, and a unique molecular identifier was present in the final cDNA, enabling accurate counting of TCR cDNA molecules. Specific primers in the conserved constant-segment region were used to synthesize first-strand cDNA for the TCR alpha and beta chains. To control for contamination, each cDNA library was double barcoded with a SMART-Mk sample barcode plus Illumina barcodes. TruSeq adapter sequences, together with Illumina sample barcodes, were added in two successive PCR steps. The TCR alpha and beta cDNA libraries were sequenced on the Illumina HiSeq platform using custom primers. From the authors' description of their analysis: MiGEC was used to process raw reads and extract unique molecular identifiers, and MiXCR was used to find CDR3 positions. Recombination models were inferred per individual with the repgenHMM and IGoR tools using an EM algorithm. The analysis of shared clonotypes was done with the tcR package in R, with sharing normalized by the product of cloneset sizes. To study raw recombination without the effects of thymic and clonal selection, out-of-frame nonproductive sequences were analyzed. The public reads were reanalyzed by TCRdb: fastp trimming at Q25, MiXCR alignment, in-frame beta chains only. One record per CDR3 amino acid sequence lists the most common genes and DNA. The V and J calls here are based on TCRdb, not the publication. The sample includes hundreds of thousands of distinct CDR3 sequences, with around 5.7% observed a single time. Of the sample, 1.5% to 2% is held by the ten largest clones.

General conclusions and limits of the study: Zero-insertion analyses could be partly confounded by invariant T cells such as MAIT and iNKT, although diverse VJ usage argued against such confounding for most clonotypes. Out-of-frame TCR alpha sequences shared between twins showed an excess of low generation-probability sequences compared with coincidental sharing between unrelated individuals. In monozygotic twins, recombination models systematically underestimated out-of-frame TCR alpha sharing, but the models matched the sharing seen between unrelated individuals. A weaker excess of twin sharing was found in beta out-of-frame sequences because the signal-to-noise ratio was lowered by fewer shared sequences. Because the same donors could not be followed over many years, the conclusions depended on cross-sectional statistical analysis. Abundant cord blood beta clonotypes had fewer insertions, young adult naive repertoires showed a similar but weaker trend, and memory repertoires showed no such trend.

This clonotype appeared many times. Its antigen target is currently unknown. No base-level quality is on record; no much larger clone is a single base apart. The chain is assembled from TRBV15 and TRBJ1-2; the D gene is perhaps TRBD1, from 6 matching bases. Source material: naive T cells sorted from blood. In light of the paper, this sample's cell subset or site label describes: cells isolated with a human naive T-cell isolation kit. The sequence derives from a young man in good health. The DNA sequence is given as TGTGCCACCAGCAGGGGAGGGGGATATGGCTACACCTTC. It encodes CATSRGGGYGYTF.